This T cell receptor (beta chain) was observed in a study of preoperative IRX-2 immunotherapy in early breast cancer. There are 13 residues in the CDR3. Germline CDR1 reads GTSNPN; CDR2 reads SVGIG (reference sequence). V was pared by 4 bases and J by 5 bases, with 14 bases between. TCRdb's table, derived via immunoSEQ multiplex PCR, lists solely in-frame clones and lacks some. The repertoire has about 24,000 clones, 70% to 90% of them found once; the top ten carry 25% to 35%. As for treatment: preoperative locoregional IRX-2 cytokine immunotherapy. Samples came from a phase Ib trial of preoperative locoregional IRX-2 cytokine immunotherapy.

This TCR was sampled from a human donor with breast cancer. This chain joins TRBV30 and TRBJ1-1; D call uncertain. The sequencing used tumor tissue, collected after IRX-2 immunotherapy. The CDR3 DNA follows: TGTGCCTGGAAGGGCCTCACTGGGACTGAAGCTTTCTTT. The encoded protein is CAWKGLTGTEAFF.